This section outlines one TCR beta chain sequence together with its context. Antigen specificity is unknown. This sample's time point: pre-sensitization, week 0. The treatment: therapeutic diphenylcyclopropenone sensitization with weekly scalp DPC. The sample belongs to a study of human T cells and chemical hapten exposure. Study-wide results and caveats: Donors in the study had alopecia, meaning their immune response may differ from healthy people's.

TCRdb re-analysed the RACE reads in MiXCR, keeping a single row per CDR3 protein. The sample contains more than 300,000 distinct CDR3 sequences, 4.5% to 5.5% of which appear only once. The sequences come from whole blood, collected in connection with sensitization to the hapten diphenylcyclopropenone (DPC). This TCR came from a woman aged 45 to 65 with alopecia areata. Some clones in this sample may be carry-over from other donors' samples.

CDR3 amino acids: CASSLTSGLFEKLFF. The CDR3 DNA reads TGTGCCAGCAGCCTTACGTCGGGGTTATTTGAAAAACTGTTTTTT. The chain employs TRBV7-2 and TRBJ1-4; D gene uncertain. CDR1 SGHTA and CDR2 FQGNSA come from the germline V gene. The germline V and J ends were trimmed by 5 bases and 7 bases, with 17 bases remaining between them. The CDR3 runs 15 residues.